Below, one TCR beta chain is given with its context. The CDR3 is 13 residues long. V lost 0 bases and J 12 bases, leaving 13 bases between the germline ends. Germline values: CDR1 SGDLS, CDR2 YYNGEE. This sample was taken from a study of blood T cell repertoires in COVID-19. Study-level background: Samples came from the United States, Italy and Spain, spanning acute and convalescent COVID-19. PBMCs, B-cell-depleted T cells, or T cells provided the cDNA or gDNA that made up the material.

Recovered participants had two consecutive negative NP/OP PCR tests, healthcare professional clearance, or symptom resolution. Source study methods: For nucleated cells, counts were estimated from reference gene primer amplification. Only in-frame clones appear in the TCRdb table, and some are missing; sequencing was by immunoSEQ multiplex PCR. From that table come the V and J calls and clone size; the DNA was used to work out D and trimming. The sample records some 150,000 clones, approximately 89% being singletons. The receptor was isolated from a woman younger than 30 who had recovered from COVID-19. This chain uses TRBV9 with TRBJ2-1, with a weak D call TRBD2 (6 bases). Sequenced: PBMCs or T cells enriched from blood (not recorded which). The CDR3 protein is CASSVGGNTAQFF. CDR3 nucleotide sequence: TGTGCCAGCAGCGTAGGCGGGAATACGGCGCAGTTCTTC. Full variable domain (rest looked up from reference TRBV9 and TRBJ2-1): DSGVTQTPKHLITATGQRVTLRCSPRSGDLSVYWYQQSLDQGLQFLIQYYNGEERAKGNILERFSAQQFPDLHSELNLSSLELGDSALYFCASSVGGNTAQFFGPGTRLTVL.